The 26 T cell receptor beta chains below were found in one sample sequenced in a study of blood T cell repertoires in COVID-19. The method was immunoSEQ multiplex PCR; TCRdb's version includes in-frame clones alone and lacks a portion of them. The sample has 200,000 to 250,000 clones, roughly nine tenths seen once; the top ten hold 10% to 11%. Sequenced sample: PBMCs or T cells enriched from blood (not recorded which). All receptors come from a man aged 25 to 40 who had recovered from COVID-19.

J is TRBJ1-1 and V is TRBV5-4; possible D gene TRBD1, 5 bases. Germline CDR1 reads SGHNT; CDR2 reads YYREEE (reference sequence). V lost 4 bases, J lost 8 bases, and 12 bases lay in between. CDR3 length equals 12 residues. The CDR3 sequence: CASSLETAEAFF. The CDR3 DNA follows: TGTGCCAGCAGCCTGGAGACAGCCGAAGCTTTCTTT.

Remarks on this clone: Sequence at one end of the junction differs from germline and may be a read error. The genes are TRBV2 and TRBJ1-6; D uncertain. Germline values: CDR1 SNHLY, CDR2 FYNNEI. The CDR3 loop spans 15 amino acids. In DNA, the CDR3 is TGTGCCAGCAGTGAAGAAAGGACTCCAAATTCATCCCTCCACTTT. This gives the protein CASSEERTPNSSLHF.

The rearrangement joins TRBV11-2 to TRBJ2-7; D may be TRBD2 (6 bases). Germline assignment: CDR1 SGHAT and CDR2 FQNNGV. This CDR3 has 15 residues. V lost 10 bases to trimming and J lost 7 bases, with 26 bases between them. The CDR3: CATKSVEGGLREQYF. CDR3 nucleotide sequence: TGTGCCACCAAGAGTGTGGAGGGAGGCTTAAGGGAGCAGTACTTC.

The gene calls are TRBV28 and TRBJ2-2; the match to TRBD1 covers 8 bases. V trimming: 6 bases; J trimming: 5 bases; junction bases outside the gene matches: 5. The CDR3 length is 14 residues. Germline-derived CDR1 and CDR2 are MDHEN and SYDVKM. CDR3 residues: CASRRTGRTGELFF. CDR3 DNA sequence: TGTGCCAGCAGACGGACAGGGCGGACCGGGGAGCTGTTTTTT.

This clone was detected once. V and J are TRBV18 and TRBJ2-7; 9 bases line up with TRBD1. This CDR3 region has 15 residues. Trimming at V came to 6 bases and at J to 0 bases, leaving 6 bases not matched to a gene. Germline V CDR1 and CDR2: KGHSH, LQKENI. The CDR3, as DNA: TGTGCCAGCTCGGCCGGGACAGGGAGCTCCTACGAGCAGTACTTC. It codes for CASSAGTGSSYEQYF. The full variable domain, with the rest looked up from reference TRBV18 and TRBJ2-7, is NAGVMQNPRHLVRRRGQEARLRCSPMKGHSHVYWYRQLPEEGLKFMVYLQKENIIDESGMPKERFSAEFPKEGPSILRIQQVVRGDSAAYFCASSAGTGSSYEQYFGPGTRLTVT.

The chain uses TRBV30 and TRBJ2-2; a possible D gene is TRBD1 (6 bases). V was trimmed by 4 bases and J by 7 bases, leaving 16 bases between them. Germline V gene sequence: CDR1 GTSNPN, CDR2 SVGIG (reference sequence). The CDR3 is 14 amino acids. The CDR3 protein is CAWNLFGGHGELFF. CDR3 DNA sequence: TGTGCCTGGAACTTGTTTGGGGGACACGGGGAGCTGTTTTTT.

This clone showed up just a few times. V is TRBV11-2 and J is TRBJ1-2, with 7 bases aligning to TRBD1. CDR3 length: 15 amino acids. Germline lookup yields CDR1 SGHAT and CDR2 FQNNGV. The junction had 4 bases not matched to a gene; V was cut back by 1 base and J by 2 bases. CDR3 sequence: CASSLGARGNYGYTF. Written as DNA, the CDR3 is TGTGCCAGCAGCTTAGGGGCCAGGGGGAACTATGGCTACACCTTC.

This rearrangement joins TRBV7-2 to TRBJ1-1, with D maybe TRBD1 (5 bases). V lost 2 bases, J lost 7 bases, and 14 bases lay in between. The CDR3 runs 14 residues. CDR1 and CDR2 from the germline V gene are SGHTA and FQGNSA. The CDR3 sequence is CASSLNLGQGEAFF. CDR3 sequence (DNA): TGTGCCAGCAGCTTAAACCTCGGGCAGGGTGAAGCTTTCTTT.

The chain is built from TRBV24-1 and TRBJ1-2, with 7 positions matching TRBD1. Germline CDR1 KGHDR, CDR2 SFDVKD. This CDR3 contains 13 residues. V dropped 3 bases and J dropped 8; count of bases not matched to a gene: 5. CDR3 bases: TGTGCCACCAGTGATACCAAACAGGGGGGCTACACCTTC. It encodes CATSDTKQGGYTF.

This clone was picked up one time. This sequence joins TRBV6-6 and TRBJ2-1, with TRBD1 matching over 10 bases. This CDR3 has 18 residues. Germline V lookup: CDR1 MNHNY, CDR2 SVGAGI (reference sequence). With V trimmed by 5 bases and J by 0 bases, 10 bases remained unmatched. The CDR3 bases are TGTGCCAGCAGTCTCAGGGACAGGGGAAGTAGCTCCTACAATGAGCAGTTCTTC. Translating gives CASSLRDRGSSSYNEQFF.

This clone was seen a handful of times. This sequence joins TRBV4-3 and TRBJ1-1; D uncertain. This CDR3 is 13 amino acids long. Germline values: CDR1 LGHNA, CDR2 YSLEER. V was cut by 6 bases and J by 6 bases, with 14 bases left in between. The CDR3 DNA reads TGCGCCAGCAGAGGGCTAGCTGGTTCTGAAGCTTTCTTT. It is translated as CASRGLAGSEAFF.

This clone was observed a few times. CDR3: CASSQGGRTSTDTQYF. In DNA, the CDR3 is TGTGCCAGCAGCCAAGGGGGCCGCACTTCCACAGATACGCAGTATTTT. This chain joins TRBV3-1 (or the pseudogene TRBV3-2) and TRBJ2-3, with TRBD1 as a possible D gene (5 bases). Per the germline V gene, CDR1 is LGHDT and CDR2 is YNNKEL (reference sequence). This CDR3 region has 16 residues. V was shortened by 1 base and J by 2 bases, with 13 bases between the two germline ends.

The rearrangement joins TRBV4-3 to TRBJ2-7; D possibly corresponds to TRBD1 (5 bases). CDR3 length: 16 amino acids. The germline V gene encodes CDR1 LGHNA and CDR2 YSLEER. V lost 0 bases, J lost 1 base, and 13 bases lay in between. CDR3 region: CASSQDWPGPSYEQYF. The CDR3, as DNA: TGCGCCAGCAGCCAAGATTGGCCAGGGCCTTCCTACGAGCAGTACTTC.

The rearrangement links TRBV30 to TRBJ1-6, with 7 bases identical to TRBD1. V was clipped by 7 bases and J by 0 bases; unmatched bases: 3. Germline loops: CDR1 GTSNPN, CDR2 SVGIG (reference sequence). The CDR3 runs to 14 residues. The CDR3 sequence is CALDRSSYNSPLHF. CDR3 nucleotides: TGTGCCTTGGACAGGAGCTCCTATAATTCACCCCTCCACTTT.

This sequence joins TRBV25-1 and TRBJ2-1; TRBD1 aligns across 11 bases. The CDR3 totals 15 residues. The V and J ends lost 6 bases and 10 bases, in that order; junction bases with no gene match: 11. The germline CDR1 and CDR2 sequences are MGHDK and SYGVNS. The CDR3 is CASRGTGGLRQEQFF. In nucleotides, the CDR3 is TGTGCCAGCAGGGGGACAGGGGGGCTTAGGCAAGAGCAGTTCTTC.

J is TRBJ2-1 and V is TRBV5-6; 7 nucleotides match TRBD2. This CDR3 region has 16 residues. The germline gives CDR1 SGHDT, CDR2 YYEEEE. Unmatched junction bases numbered 12, after V lost 0 bases and J lost 9 bases. DNA of the CDR3: TGTGCCAGCAGCTTGGTCACTGGACTAGTGGGGGGTGAGCAGTTCTTC. Residues: CASSLVTGLVGGEQFF.

The chain has TRBV30 and TRBJ1-5; 10 nucleotides agree with TRBD1. In germline, CDR1 is GTSNPN, CDR2 SVGIG (reference sequence). With V trimmed by 5 bases and J by 0 bases, 4 bases remained unmatched. The CDR3 covers 15 residues. The CDR3 loop reads CAWDRGHDSNQPQHF. Here the CDR3 DNA reads TGTGCCTGGGACAGGGGGCACGATAGCAATCAGCCCCAGCATTTT.

The chain carries TRBV5-5 and TRBJ2-7; D unresolved. V was clipped by 4 bases and J by 5 bases, with 22 bases between them. The CDR3 is 16 amino acids. Germline loops: CDR1 SGHKS, CDR2 YYEKEE (reference sequence). For the CDR3, the DNA is TGTGCCAGCAGCCCCCCCGTTGCTCGGGTAAGCCACGAGCAGTACTTC. This encodes CASSPPVARVSHEQYF.

This chain connects TRBV7-2 to TRBJ2-1, with D perhaps TRBD2 (5 bases). The CDR3 totals 15 residues. The ends were cut back, 1 base at V and 2 bases at J, with 9 bases in the middle. The germline V gene has CDR1 SGHTA and CDR2 FQGNSA. As DNA, the CDR3 is TGTGCCAGCAGCTTAGGCCTAGCAACCTACAATGAGCAGTTCTTC. Translated, it gives CASSLGLATYNEQFF.

The chain combines TRBV4-3 with TRBJ2-2; D may be TRBD2 (6 bases). The CDR3 is 16 amino acids. With 2 bases removed from V and 0 bases from J, the gap between germline ends came to 10 bases. Germline V gene lookup returns CDR1 LGHNA and CDR2 YSLEER. The CDR3 sequence: CASSQRDFANTGELFF. DNA of the CDR3: TGCGCCAGCAGCCAACGGGACTTCGCGAACACCGGGGAGCTGTTTTTT.

The chain joins TRBV27 to TRBJ1-2; 7 bases map to TRBD1. The CDR3 extends over 14 amino acids. Germline V gene sequence: CDR1 MNHEY, CDR2 SMNVEV (reference sequence). Losses at the gene ends were 6 bases for V and 5 bases for J; bases not matched to a gene: 9. Here the CDR3 DNA reads TGTGCCAGCAGCCGAGGGACAGCTATTTATGGCTACACCTTC. Protein product: CASSRGTAIYGYTF.

The chain joins TRBV6-5 to TRBJ1-1; a possible D gene is TRBD1 (6 bases). Germline-derived CDR1 and CDR2 are MNHEY and SVGAGI. V lost 1 base and J lost 4, with 13 bases in between. This CDR3 contains 15 residues. CDR3 DNA: TGTGCCAGCAGTTACTTTAACAGGGAGGGCACTGAAGCTTTCTTT. The encoded protein is CASSYFNREGTEAFF.

This chain links TRBV19 with TRBJ2-2; 9 bases align to TRBD1. The CDR3 contains 16 residues. The V segment lost 4 bases and the J segment 4 bases; nucleotides outside the gene matches: 7. Germline V gives CDR1 LNHDA, CDR2 SQIVND (reference sequence). The CDR3 DNA sequence: TGTGCCAGTAGTACACAGGGGGCGCTGACCACCGGGGAGCTGTTTTTT. It codes for CASSTQGALTTGELFF. Combining the CDR3 with reference TRBV19 and TRBJ2-2 gives the whole variable domain DGGITQSPKYLFRKEGQNVTLSCEQNLNHDAMYWYRQDPGQGLRLIYYSQIVNDFQKGDIAEGYSVSREKKESFPLTVTSAQKNPTAFYLCASSTQGALTTGELFFGEGSRLTVL.

In this sample, this clone turned up a few times. The CDR3 DNA reads TGTGCCAGCAGCGTAGTTAGCGGGGGGCCGGATACGCAGTATTTT. Translating it yields CASSVVSGGPDTQYF. This chain joins TRBV9 and TRBJ2-3; 10 nucleotides agree with TRBD2. The junction had 4 bases not matched to a gene; V was cut back by 0 bases and J by 6 bases. This CDR3 has 15 residues. Germline V gene data show CDR1 as SGDLS and CDR2 as YYNGEE.

The CDR3 reads CASGVSGANTEAFF. CDR3 nucleotide sequence: TGTGCCAGCGGAGTATCAGGGGCTAACACTGAAGCTTTCTTT. The J gene is TRBJ1-1, the V gene TRBV27, with D possibly TRBD1 on 6 matching bases. CDR3 length equals 14 residues. CDR1 and CDR2 from the germline V gene are MNHEY and SMNVEV (reference sequence). V lost 8 bases and J lost 2, with 15 bases in between.

The chain couples TRBV18 to TRBJ2-7; D possibly corresponds to TRBD1 (5 bases). The CDR3 spans 14 residues. Germline V gene sequence: CDR1 KGHSH, CDR2 LQKENI. V dropped 3 bases and J dropped 0 bases, with 9 bases sitting between them. CDR3 in DNA: TGTGCCAGCTCACCCGGACATATCTCCTACGAGCAGTACTTC. This codes for CASSPGHISYEQYF.